Here is one T cell receptor beta chain with its context. The CDR3 runs to 12 residues. The V gene lost 1 base and the J gene lost 6 bases, with 4 bases spanning the gap. Germline V gives CDR1 SEHNR, CDR2 FQNEAQ (reference sequence). The method was immunoSEQ multiplex PCR; TCRdb's version includes in-frame clones alone and lacks a portion of them. Of more than 35,000 clones in the sample, approximately 88% are singletons; the top ten hold 1.2%. The data belong to a study of memory CD8 T cells in hepatitis C reinfection. At the level of the study: Chronic HCV followed reinfection in two donors who cleared primary infection. Between 3 and 8 weeks after reinfection detection, peak samples were drawn.

Time point given: peak reinfection, 3 to 8 weeks after reinfection detection. The sorted cells went straight to TCR sequencing with no prior in vitro expansion. Donors came from people who inject drugs enrolled in HEPCO, Canada. A couple of donors provided sorted CD3+ CD8+ CD45RO- naive CD8 T cells at all three reinfection time points. The rearrangement links TRBV7-9 to TRBJ2-1; D call uncertain. Sequences were obtained from naive CD8+ T cells sorted from blood. The sequence was collected from a man younger than 35 with hepatitis C virus infection. The CDR3 DNA sequence: TGTGCCAGCAGCTTAGTAGCCAATGAGCAGTTCTTC. This codes for CASSLVANEQFF.